This TCR beta chain was captured in a study of OX40 agonist ivuxolimab in advanced cancers. Study-wide background: Eligibility admitted prior anti-PD-1, anti-PD-L1 or anti-CTLA-4 therapy; approximately 40% had some.

This clone is a singleton in its sample. Here immunoSEQ multiplex PCR was the method, and the copy in TCRdb shows in-frame clones only, minus some. The top ten clones hold 15% to 20% of a sample with 35,000 to 45,000 clones, approximately 88% of them seen once. V was pared by 4 bases and J by 7 bases, with 18 bases between. The CDR3 loop spans 15 amino acids. Germline V gene lookup returns CDR1 LNHDA and CDR2 SQIVND (reference sequence). The chain is built from TRBV19 and TRBJ2-3; D might be TRBD2 (6 bases). The clonotype originates from an adult with an advanced solid tumor such as melanoma, head and neck, liver or kidney cancer. Sequenced material: CD4+ or CD8+ T cells sorted from blood, taken in a trial of the OX40 agonist ivuxolimab. The DNA for the CDR3 is TGTGCCAGTAGTAGCTTTGCGGGGAGTCCAAATACGCAGTATTTT. Translated: CASSSFAGSPNTQYF.